This entry is about one T cell receptor (beta chain). Its antigen is not yet known. A read error may produce the germline difference seen at one junction end. CDR1 SEHNR and CDR2 FQNEAQ are derived from the germline V gene (reference sequence). Including the terminal cysteine and phenylalanine, the CDR3 comprises 13 residues. CDR3 DNA is the only sequence kept; it has 39 bases, read in frame from the first base. The library relied on emulsion pairing. Unpaired genes were suppressed in a second nested PCR with blocking oligos, after which Illumina adaptors and barcodes were added in a third nested PCR. Each emulsion RT-PCR master mix held about 4,500-260,000 T cells and included C-region, Stepout and V-region primers. The Micellula Emulsion and Purification Kit was used to make the emulsions, and Qiagen OneStep RT-PCR reagents were used for RT-PCR. Pooled libraries were sequenced on an Illumina MiSeq with paired-end 2 x 250 reads. The authors' analysis ran thus. In Galaxy, read pairs were joined and then clipped at the engineered overlap into separate alpha and beta files, and any unclipped reads were discarded. To assign alpha-beta pairs, the researchers used CompleteTCR, a MiTCR-based pipeline that relies on an R script to link chains sharing read cluster identifiers. TCR sequences that were observed only once, representing about 1-3%, were removed as potential sequencing errors. Starting from the raw public reads, TCRdb applied fastp trimming at Q25, assembled clones with MiXCR and retained in-frame beta chains. Rows with a matching CDR3 protein are joined into one entry that keeps the most common DNA and genes. The V and J calls shown here were made by TCRdb, not taken from the authors' results. The sample includes approximately 40,000 distinct CDR3 sequences, with about 48% observed a single time. In total, the top ten clones hold around three fifths of the sample.

The data belong to a study of T cell repertoires in breast cancer (dated by TCRdb to about 2016). Regarding the complete study: Tumors, lymph nodes and peripheral blood lymphocytes from breast cancer patients, as well as peripheral blood from healthy control donors, were profiled. The majority of the roughly 20 patient tumors analyzed for shared TCRs were ER+/PR+. The controls were nine healthy donors whose age range was similar to that of the patients. On average, sequencing produced about 500,000 sequences per sample and 8 to 10 reads per input cell. Given the low mutational burden of breast cancer and the rarity of common mutations in breast cancer, it was reasoned that TCRs shared between breast cancer patients would target shared antigens. After being minced and digested with Liberase and DNase, tumors and tumor-involved lymph nodes were passed through 70-um and 40-um filters. Tumor-free lymph nodes were processed without enzymatic digestion, and Ficoll was used to separate blood samples.

Paper-wide results and their limitations: Compared with tumor-free nodes, tumor-involved sentinel lymph nodes shared about fourfold more TCRs with matched tumor repertoires (roughly 7.3% versus 1.9%). TRBV7 predominance was observed among shared TCRs, which possibly reflected tumor recognition or mispriming bias from eight TRBV7 primers. Roughly 18 TCR pairs were shared across seven or more patient tumors and were rarely found in control blood, which suggested possible tumor specificity. Shared TCRs were encoded by various nucleotide sequences, which suggests selection and expansion based on antigen. Discarding singleton TCRs and sampling only part of each tumor may have missed genuine antitumor clones. Emulsion RT-PCR was considered qualitative rather than quantitative, since transcript abundance and primer differences skewed clone recovery.

Paired alpha-beta TCRs of CD8+ T cells were analyzed using an expanded emulsion RT-PCR method with primers for all TCR V genes. Before emulsion RT-PCR, CD8+ T cells were isolated using a CD8 positive selection kit and then incubated overnight in 9.5 to 10 IU/mL IL-2. This TCR was recovered from a pool of human donors with breast cancer or a healthy control (not recorded which). The sequencing input was CD8+ T cells. The V and J segments used are TRBV7-9 and TRBJ1-5, with the D gene uncertain. In nucleotides, the sequence is TGTGCCAGCAGCTTATCAGGTGGGCAGCTCCAGCATTTT. Translated, it gives CASSLSGGQLQHF.